This T cell receptor beta chain was observed in a study of blood T cells in healthy people across ages. A second PCR, run for about 6 to 11 cycles, used a sample-barcoded 5' primer plus a J-beta primer mix. Each of the cDNA molecules was tagged by a template-switch adaptor with 12 random nucleotides. TCRdb re-called the 5' RACE reads with MiXCR, one entry per CDR3 protein. The sample holds 1.5 million or so distinct CDR3 sequences, roughly two fifths seen once. This clonotype was seen a few times. CDR3 length equals 14 residues. Trimming took off 0 bases at V and 1 base at J, with 8 bases between the two ends. CDR1 and CDR2 from the germline V gene are SGDLS and YYNGEE.

Sequences were obtained from blood. The sequence derives from a woman aged 18-29 years in good health. V and J are TRBV9 and TRBJ2-7; the D gene is possibly TRBD2 (5 bases). Here the CDR3 DNA reads TGTGCCAGCAGCGTAGGGAGGAAATCCTACGAGCAGTACTTC. It is translated as CASSVGRKSYEQYF.